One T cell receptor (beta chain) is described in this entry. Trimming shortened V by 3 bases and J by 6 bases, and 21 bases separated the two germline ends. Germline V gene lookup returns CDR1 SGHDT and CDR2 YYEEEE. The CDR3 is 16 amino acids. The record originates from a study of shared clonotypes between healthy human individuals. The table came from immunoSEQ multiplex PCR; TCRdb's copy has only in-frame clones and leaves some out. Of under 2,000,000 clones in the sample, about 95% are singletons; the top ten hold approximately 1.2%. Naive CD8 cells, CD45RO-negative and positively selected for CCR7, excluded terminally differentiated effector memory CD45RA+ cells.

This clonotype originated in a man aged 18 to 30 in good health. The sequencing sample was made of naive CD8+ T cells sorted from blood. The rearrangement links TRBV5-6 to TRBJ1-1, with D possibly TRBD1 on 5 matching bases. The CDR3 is CASSSWDVLGSPEAFF. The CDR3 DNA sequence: TGTGCCAGCAGCTCTTGGGACGTATTGGGCTCACCTGAAGCTTTCTTT.